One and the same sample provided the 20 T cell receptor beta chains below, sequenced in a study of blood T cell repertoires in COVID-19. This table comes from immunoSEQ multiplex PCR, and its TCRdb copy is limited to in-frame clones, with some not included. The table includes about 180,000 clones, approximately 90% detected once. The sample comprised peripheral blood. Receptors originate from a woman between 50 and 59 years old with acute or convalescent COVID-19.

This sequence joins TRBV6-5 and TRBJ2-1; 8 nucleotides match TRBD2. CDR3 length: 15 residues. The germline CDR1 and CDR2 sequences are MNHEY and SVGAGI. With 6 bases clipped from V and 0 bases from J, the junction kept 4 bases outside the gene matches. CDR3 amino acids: CASRDSGVSYNEQFF. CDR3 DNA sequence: TGTGCCAGCAGGGATAGCGGGGTCTCCTACAATGAGCAGTTCTTC.

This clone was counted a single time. The CDR3: CASSLAGYGSTDTQYF. The CDR3 DNA reads as TGCGCCAGCAGCTTGGCCGGGTACGGATCCACAGATACGCAGTATTTT. This chain links TRBV5-1 with TRBJ2-3; D remains ambiguous. Per the germline V gene, CDR1 is SGHRS and CDR2 is YFSETQ. Deletions cut 0 bases from V and 2 bases from J, with 13 bases between. There are 16 residues in the CDR3.

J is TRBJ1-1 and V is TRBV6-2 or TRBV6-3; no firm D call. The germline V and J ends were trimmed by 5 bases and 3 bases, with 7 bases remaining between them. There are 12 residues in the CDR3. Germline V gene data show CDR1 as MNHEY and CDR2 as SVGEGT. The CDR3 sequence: CASSDIYTEAFF. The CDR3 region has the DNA TGTGCCAGCAGTGACATATACACTGAAGCTTTCTTT.

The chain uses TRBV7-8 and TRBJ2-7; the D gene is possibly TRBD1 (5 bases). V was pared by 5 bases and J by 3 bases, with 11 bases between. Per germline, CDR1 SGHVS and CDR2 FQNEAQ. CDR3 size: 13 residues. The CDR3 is CASSTGSSYEQYF. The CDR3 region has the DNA TGTGCCAGCAGCACAGGATCCAGCTACGAGCAGTACTTC.

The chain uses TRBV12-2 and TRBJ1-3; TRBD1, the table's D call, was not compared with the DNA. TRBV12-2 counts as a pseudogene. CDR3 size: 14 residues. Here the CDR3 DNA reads TGTGCAAGTCGCCGGGGACAGGGGGCGTACACCATATATTTT. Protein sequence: CASRRGQGAYTIYF.

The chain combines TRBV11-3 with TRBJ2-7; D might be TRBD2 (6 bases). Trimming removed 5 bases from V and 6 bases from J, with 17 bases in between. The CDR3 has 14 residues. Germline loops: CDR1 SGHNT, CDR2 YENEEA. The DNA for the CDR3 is TGTGCCAGCAGCGACTGGGACTCTCCCTCCGAGCAGTACTTC. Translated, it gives CASSDWDSPSEQYF.

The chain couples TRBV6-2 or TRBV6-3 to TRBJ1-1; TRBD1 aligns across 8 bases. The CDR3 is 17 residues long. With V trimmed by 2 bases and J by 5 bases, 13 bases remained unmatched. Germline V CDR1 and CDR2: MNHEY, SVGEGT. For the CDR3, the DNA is TGTGCCAGCAGTTACCCCCGGGGACAGGCTTTGGGGACTGAAGCTTTCTTT. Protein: CASSYPRGQALGTEAFF.

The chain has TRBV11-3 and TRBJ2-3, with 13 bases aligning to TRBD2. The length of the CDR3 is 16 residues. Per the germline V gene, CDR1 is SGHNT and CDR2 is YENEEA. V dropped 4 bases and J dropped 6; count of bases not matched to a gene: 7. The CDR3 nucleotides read TGTGCCAGCAGCTCGGGACTAGCGGGGAACATCGATACGCAGTATTTT. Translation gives CASSSGLAGNIDTQYF.

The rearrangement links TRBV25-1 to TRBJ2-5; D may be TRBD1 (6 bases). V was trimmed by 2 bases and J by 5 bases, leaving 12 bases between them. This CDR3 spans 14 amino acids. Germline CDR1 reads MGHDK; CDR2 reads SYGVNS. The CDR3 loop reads CASSETQGWETQYF. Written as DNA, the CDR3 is TGTGCCAGCAGTGAAACACAGGGATGGGAGACCCAGTACTTC.

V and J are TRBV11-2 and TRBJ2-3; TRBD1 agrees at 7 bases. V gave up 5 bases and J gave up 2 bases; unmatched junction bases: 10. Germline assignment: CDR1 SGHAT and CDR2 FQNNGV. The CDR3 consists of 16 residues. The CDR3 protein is CASSQGLQGNTDTQYF. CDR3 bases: TGTGCCAGCAGCCAAGGCTTACAGGGGAACACAGATACGCAGTATTTT. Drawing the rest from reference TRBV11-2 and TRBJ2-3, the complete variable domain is EAGVAQSPRYKIIEKRQSVAFWCNPISGHATLYWYQQILGQGPKLLIQFQNNGVVDDSQLPKDRFSAERLKGVDSTLKIQPAKLEDSAVYLCASSQGLQGNTDTQYFGPGTRLTVL.

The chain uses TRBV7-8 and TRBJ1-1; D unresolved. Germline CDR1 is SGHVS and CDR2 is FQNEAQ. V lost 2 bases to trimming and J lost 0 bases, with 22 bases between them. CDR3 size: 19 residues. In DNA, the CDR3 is TGTGCCAGCAGCTTAAAAGAGGGCAGGTTTGCCACTATGAACACTGAAGCTTTCTTT. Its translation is CASSLKEGRFATMNTEAFF. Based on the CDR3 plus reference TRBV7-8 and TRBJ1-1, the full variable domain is GAGVSQSPRYKVAKRGQDVALRCDPISGHVSLFWYQQALGQGPEFLTYFQNEAQLDKSGLPSDRFFAERPEGSVSTLKIQRTQQEDSAVYLCASSLKEGRFATMNTEAFFGQGTRLTVV.

CDR3 in amino acids: CASRTGSASYGYTF. DNA of the CDR3: TGTGCCAGTAGGACAGGGTCGGCCTCATATGGCTACACCTTC. The chain uses TRBV19 and TRBJ1-2; 7 bases agree with TRBD1. The length of the CDR3 is 14 residues. Germline V gene data show CDR1 as LNHDA and CDR2 as SQIVND (reference sequence). The V gene end was trimmed by 6 bases and the J gene end by 5 bases; junction bases not matched to a gene: 9.

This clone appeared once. CDR3 region: CASRSASDGTPYEQYF. CDR3 nucleotides: TGTGCCAGCAGATCGGCTAGCGACGGTACGCCCTACGAGCAGTACTTC. The chain is built from TRBV13 and TRBJ2-7, with D perhaps matching TRBD2 (6 bases). Per the germline V gene, CDR1 is PRHDT and CDR2 is FYEKMQ (reference sequence). V was clipped by 6 bases and J by 2 bases, with 20 bases between them. The CDR3 extends over 16 amino acids.

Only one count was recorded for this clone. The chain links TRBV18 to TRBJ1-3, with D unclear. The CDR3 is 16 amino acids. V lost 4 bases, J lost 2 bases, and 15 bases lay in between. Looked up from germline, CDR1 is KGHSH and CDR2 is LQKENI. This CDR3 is CASSLQTPEAGNTIYF. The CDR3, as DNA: TGTGCCAGCTCACTACAGACGCCGGAGGCTGGAAACACCATATATTTT.

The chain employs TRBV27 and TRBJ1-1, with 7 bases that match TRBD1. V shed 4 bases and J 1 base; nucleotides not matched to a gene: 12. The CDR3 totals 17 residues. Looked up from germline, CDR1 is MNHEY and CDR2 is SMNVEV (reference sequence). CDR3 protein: CASSSAKGGAQNTEAFF. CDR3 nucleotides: TGTGCCAGCAGTTCAGCTAAAGGGGGCGCCCAGAACACTGAAGCTTTCTTT.

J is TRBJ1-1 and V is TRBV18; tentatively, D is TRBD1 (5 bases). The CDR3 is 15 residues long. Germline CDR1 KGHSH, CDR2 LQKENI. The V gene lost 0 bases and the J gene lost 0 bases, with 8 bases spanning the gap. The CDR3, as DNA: TGTGCCAGCTCACCACCCGGGACTTTGAACACTGAAGCTTTCTTT. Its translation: CASSPPGTLNTEAFF.

The CDR3 region is CASSIDRYYGYTF. The CDR3 coding sequence is TGTGCCAGCAGTATAGACAGATACTATGGCTACACCTTC. The chain joins TRBV12-3 or TRBV12-4 to TRBJ1-2; D perhaps matches TRBD1 (5 bases). The V gene lost 5 bases and the J gene lost 3 bases, with 10 bases spanning the gap. This CDR3 is 13 amino acids long.

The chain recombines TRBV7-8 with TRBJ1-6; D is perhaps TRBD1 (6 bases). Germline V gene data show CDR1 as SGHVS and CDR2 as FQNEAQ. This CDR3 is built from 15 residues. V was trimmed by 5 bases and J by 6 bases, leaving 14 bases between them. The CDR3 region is CASSLGRGSNSPLHF. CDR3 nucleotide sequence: TGTGCCAGCAGCCTAGGTAGGGGGAGTAATTCACCCCTCCACTTT. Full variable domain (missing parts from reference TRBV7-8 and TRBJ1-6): GAGVSQSPRYKVAKRGQDVALRCDPISGHVSLFWYQQALGQGPEFLTYFQNEAQLDKSGLPSDRFFAERPEGSVSTLKIQRTQQEDSAVYLCASSLGRGSNSPLHFGNGTRLTVT.

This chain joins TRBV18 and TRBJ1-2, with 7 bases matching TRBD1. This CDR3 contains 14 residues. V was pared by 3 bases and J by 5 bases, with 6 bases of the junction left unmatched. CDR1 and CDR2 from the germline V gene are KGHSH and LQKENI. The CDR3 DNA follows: TGTGCCAGCTCACCGAGGCAGGGGGATTATGGCTACACCTTC. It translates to CASSPRQGDYGYTF.

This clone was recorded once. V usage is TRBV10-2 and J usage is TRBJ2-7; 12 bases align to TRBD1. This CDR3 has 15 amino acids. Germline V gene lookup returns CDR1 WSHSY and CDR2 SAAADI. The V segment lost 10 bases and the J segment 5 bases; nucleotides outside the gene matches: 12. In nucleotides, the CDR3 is TGCGCCACCTCGTCCCGGGACAGGGGGCAGGACGAGCAGTACTTC. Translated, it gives CATSSRDRGQDEQYF.